This T cell receptor beta chain was sequenced during a study of CD8+ T cells in alopecia areata. Across the whole study: Treated patients received oral tofacitinib, 5 to 10 mg twice daily.

Both peripheral blood and punch biopsies of lesional scalp skin were obtained from patients who had alopecia areata. Following RNA extraction, reverse transcription yielded cDNA that acted as the sequencing template. Here immunoSEQ multiplex PCR was the method, and the copy in TCRdb shows in-frame clones only, minus some. The sample contains some 170,000 clones, approximately 65% of which appear only once. Germline CDR1 SNHLY, CDR2 FYNNEI. The ends were cut back, 6 bases at V and 1 base at J, with 3 bases in the middle. CDR3 length: 11 residues. The sequenced sample was CD8+ T cells sorted from blood, obtained at week 0. The clonotype originates from a human donor with alopecia areata. This chain connects TRBV2 to TRBJ2-5; the D is unclear. CDR3 residues: CASRGQETQYF. CDR3 in DNA: TGTGCCAGCAGGGGCCAAGAGACCCAGTACTTC.